This T cell receptor (beta chain) was found in a study of cytomegalovirus exposure and HLA in healthy donors. Notes on the study in general: Indistinguishable V segments such as TRBV6-2 and TRBV6-3 were excluded.

Worth noting for this clone: Its antigen is currently unknown.

In germline, CDR1 is LNHDA, CDR2 SQIVND (reference sequence). Trimming took 6 bases from V and 4 from J, leaving 9 bases between them. This CDR3 is 13 amino acids long. PCR used 60 Vbeta primers and 13 Jbeta primers. Only in-frame clones appear in the TCRdb table, and some are missing; sequencing was by immunoSEQ multiplex PCR. The sample lists about 82,000 clones; 75% to 85% were seen once. The chain has TRBV19 and TRBJ1-4; D might be TRBD1 (5 bases). Sequencing was done on a sample of PBMCs. This sequence was found in a man aged 70 or older in good health and CMV-seropositive. CDR3 nucleotide sequence: TGTGCCAGTAGAGGGGCCTATAATGAAAAACTGTTTTTT. Translating it yields CASRGAYNEKLFF.